Below, 22 T cell receptor beta chains from the same sample are listed, as sequenced in a study of graft-versus-host responses after intestinal transplantation. Method: immunoSEQ multiplex PCR; TCRdb's copy keeps in-frame clones and lacks some. The table lists tens of thousands of clones, over 75% of them singletons. No antigen has been assigned to these receptors. Material: unstimulated CD8+ T cells sorted from spleen or lymph node cells, obtained before intestinal transplant. The receptor set was obtained from a human donor who received an intestinal transplant.

The chain joins TRBV6-6 to TRBJ2-7, with TRBD2 matching over 7 bases. Losses at the gene ends were 2 bases for V and 3 bases for J; bases not matched to a gene: 7. This CDR3 spans 15 amino acids. Germline V gives CDR1 MNHNY, CDR2 SVGAGI (reference sequence). The CDR3 loop reads CASSYSSGQHYEQYF. The CDR3 coding sequence is TGTGCCAGCAGTTACAGTAGCGGGCAACACTACGAGCAGTACTTC.

V is TRBV5-1 and J is TRBJ2-7; D possibly corresponds to TRBD2 (6 bases). This CDR3 is 13 amino acids long. Germline loops: CDR1 SGHRS, CDR2 YFSETQ. Trimming took 1 base from V and 7 from J, leaving 12 bases between them. The DNA of the CDR3 is TGCGCCAGCAGCTTGAGGCGGGAAGGGGAGCAGTACTTC. Amino acid sequence: CASSLRREGEQYF.

The CDR3: CAWRPGTGPNQPQHF. CDR3 coding DNA: TGTGCCTGGAGGCCAGGGACAGGGCCTAATCAGCCCCAGCATTTT. This chain joins TRBV30 and TRBJ1-5, with TRBD1 matching 9 bases. Germline CDR1 and CDR2: GTSNPN and SVGIG (reference sequence). With V trimmed by 3 bases and J by 4 bases, 7 bases remained unmatched. This CDR3 region has 15 residues.

The chain couples TRBV4-1 to TRBJ2-7; 9 bases are a match to TRBD1. V trimming: 1 base; J trimming: 4 bases; junction bases outside the gene matches: 11. The germline V gene has CDR1 MGHRA and CDR2 YSYEKL. The CDR3 is made up of 17 amino acids. CDR3 region: CASSQVRTGDVEYEQYF. The CDR3 nucleotides are TGCGCCAGCAGCCAAGTCAGGACAGGGGATGTGGAGTACGAGCAGTACTTC.

V is TRBV5-1 and J is TRBJ1-6, with 9 bases matching TRBD1. The CDR3 covers 17 residues. V lost 0 bases and J lost 9; bases outside the gene matches: 10. Looked up from germline, CDR1 is SGHRS and CDR2 is YFSETQ. The CDR3 DNA reads TGCGCCAGCAGCTTGGTCCCCACAGGGGGCTGGGGTTCACCCCTCCACTTT. This encodes CASSLVPTGGWGSPLHF.

Only one count was recorded for this clone. The chain recombines TRBV7-9 with TRBJ2-2, with D tentatively TRBD1 (6 bases). V was cut by 4 bases and J by 1 base, with 13 bases left in between. The germline gives CDR1 SEHNR, CDR2 FQNEAQ (reference sequence). The CDR3 runs 16 residues. The CDR3 nucleotides read TGTGCCAGCAGCTCCCGGGGCAGGGGGAACACCGGGGAGCTGTTTTTT. Its protein product is CASSSRGRGNTGELFF.

This clone was seen a single time. The CDR3 spells CASSGTSGRNGEQYF. The CDR3 DNA reads TGTGCCAGCAGCGGAACTAGCGGGAGGAATGGGGAGCAGTACTTC. The J gene is TRBJ2-7, the V gene TRBV9; 12 positions agree with TRBD2. The CDR3 is made up of 15 amino acids. Germline V lookup: CDR1 SGDLS, CDR2 YYNGEE. V lost 3 bases, J lost 7 bases, and 8 bases stayed unmatched.

The chain uses TRBV11-2 and TRBJ1-2; TRBD1 matches at 7 bases. Trimming took 5 bases from V and 8 from J; bases not matched to a gene: 14. Per germline, CDR1 SGHAT and CDR2 FQNNGV. CDR3 length equals 15 residues. CDR3 sequence (DNA): TGTGCCAGCAGCCCCCGGGACAGCCACCAATTCGGCTACACCTTC. This translates into CASSPRDSHQFGYTF. Supplemented by reference TRBV11-2 and TRBJ1-2, the full variable domain reads EAGVAQSPRYKIIEKRQSVAFWCNPISGHATLYWYQQILGQGPKLLIQFQNNGVVDDSQLPKDRFSAERLKGVDSTLKIQPAKLEDSAVYLCASSPRDSHQFGYTFGSGTRLTVV.

CDR3 DNA sequence: TGTGCCAGCAGTCCCTACCTCGAGCAGTACTTC. It yields the protein CASSPYLEQYF. The J gene is TRBJ2-7, the V gene TRBV28; D remains unclear. There are 11 residues in the CDR3. In germline, CDR1 is MDHEN, CDR2 SYDVKM. The V gene lost 5 bases and the J gene lost 6 bases, with 8 bases spanning the gap.

The genes are TRBV4-1 and TRBJ2-7; 10 positions agree with TRBD1. V shed 3 bases, J shed 0 bases, and the junction held 2 bases outside the gene matches. The CDR3 runs 15 residues. Germline values: CDR1 MGHRA, CDR2 YSYEKL. CDR3 bases: TGCGCCAGCAGCCAGTGGACAGGGGGCTCCTACGAGCAGTACTTC. Residues: CASSQWTGGSYEQYF.

This chain connects TRBV10-3 to TRBJ2-1, with 11 bases lining up with TRBD2. Germline V gives CDR1 ENHRY, CDR2 SYGVKD. The ends lost 2 bases at V and 6 bases at J; junction bases unmatched: 3. This CDR3 has 15 residues. CDR3 coding DNA: TGTGCCATCAGTGAGGTAGCGGGAGGGTTCAATGAGCAGTTCTTC. Its protein is CAISEVAGGFNEQFF.

CDR3 protein: CATSREQGWSNQPQHF. DNA for the CDR3: TGTGCCACCAGCAGAGAACAGGGTTGGAGCAATCAGCCCCAGCATTTT. The chain recombines TRBV15 with TRBJ1-5; D may be TRBD1 (6 bases). Germline loops: CDR1 LNHNV, CDR2 YYDKDF (reference sequence). Trimming pared 0 bases from V and 1 base from J, leaving 10 bases between. The CDR3 is 16 amino acids. The variable domain in full, with the rest retrieved from reference TRBV15 and TRBJ1-5, is DAMVIQNPRYQVTQFGKPVTLSCSQTLNHNVMYWYQQKSSQAPKLLFHYYDKDFNNEADTPDNFQSRRPNTSFCFLDIRSPGLGDTAMYLCATSREQGWSNQPQHFGDGTRLSIL.

The chain joins TRBV7-2 to TRBJ2-7; D is perhaps TRBD1 (6 bases). The CDR3 spans 18 residues. The germline V gene has CDR1 SGHTA and CDR2 FQGNSA. Between the trimmed V and J ends, which lost 5 bases and 0 bases, there was a span of 23 bases. CDR3 residues: CASSLGTLLQKRSYEQYF. The DNA of the CDR3 is TGTGCCAGCAGCCTCGGGACATTACTCCAAAAACGCTCCTACGAGCAGTACTTC. Full variable domain (outside the CDR3, taken from reference TRBV7-2 and TRBJ2-7): GAGVSQSPSNKVTEKGKDVELRCDPISGHTALYWYRQSLGQGLEFLIYFQGNSAPDKSGLPSDRFSAERTGGSVSTLTIQRTQQEDSAVYLCASSLGTLLQKRSYEQYFGPGTRLTVT.

The rearrangement uses TRBV5-5 and TRBJ2-5; the match to TRBD2 covers 7 bases. Gene TRBJ2-7 matches the end of the DNA better, so the J call may be wrong. Per germline, CDR1 SGHKS and CDR2 YYEKEE (reference sequence). The length of the CDR3 is 12 residues. The CDR3 sequence: CASSWPGGEQYF. The CDR3 DNA reads TGTGCCAGCAGCTGGCCGGGGGGCGAGCAGTACTTC.

The chain employs TRBV15 and TRBJ2-7, with 9 positions matching TRBD1. Germline V gene lookup returns CDR1 LNHNV and CDR2 YYDKDF (reference sequence). V gave up 6 bases and J gave up 4 bases; unmatched junction bases: 7. This CDR3 has 14 amino acids. CDR3 amino acids: CATRNTGQGYEQYF. The CDR3 nucleotides are TGTGCCACCAGAAACACGGGACAGGGTTACGAGCAGTACTTC.

J is TRBJ2-2 and V is TRBV7-3; D is ambiguous. Germline V gene sequence: CDR1 SGHTA, CDR2 FQGTGA. V was trimmed by 5 bases and J by 0 bases, leaving 7 bases between them. The CDR3 is 14 amino acids. The CDR3 reads CASSPDSNTGELFF. The CDR3 coding sequence is TGTGCCAGCAGCCCAGACTCGAACACCGGGGAGCTGTTTTTT.

This chain uses TRBV5-8 with TRBJ2-5; 12 positions match TRBD2. The CDR3 runs 17 residues. V lost 1 base, J lost 2 bases, and 6 bases stayed unmatched. CDR1 is SGHTS and CDR2 is YDEGEE in the germline V gene. CDR3 in amino acids: CASSLRLAGDLQETQYF. The CDR3 nucleotides are TGTGCCAGCAGCTTGCGACTAGCGGGGGACCTACAAGAGACCCAGTACTTC.

This rearrangement joins TRBV2 to TRBJ2-3; maybe TRBD1 (6 bases). Germline CDR1 is SNHLY and CDR2 is FYNNEI. The length of the CDR3 is 14 residues. V was cut by 7 bases and J by 5 bases, with 16 bases left in between. The CDR3 here is CASKDRLNRDTQYF. CDR3 nucleotide sequence: TGTGCCAGCAAGGACAGACTAAATAGAGATACGCAGTATTTT. The variable domain in full, with the rest retrieved from reference TRBV2 and TRBJ2-3, is EPEVTQTPSHQVTQMGQEVILRCVPISNHLYFYWYRQILGQKVEFLVSFYNNEISEKSEIFDDQFSVERPDGSNFTLKIRSTKLEDSAMYFCASKDRLNRDTQYFGPGTRLTVL.

The chain uses TRBV5-1 and TRBJ2-2; 7 positions agree with TRBD1. The CDR3 has 14 amino acids. Losses at the gene ends were 2 bases for V and 7 bases for J; bases not matched to a gene: 5. Germline CDR1 reads SGHRS; CDR2 reads YFSETQ. The CDR3 sequence is CASSLRQGDGELFF. CDR3 DNA: TGCGCCAGCAGCTTAAGACAGGGCGACGGGGAGCTGTTTTTT.

The chain carries TRBV7-9 and TRBJ2-1, with D possibly matching TRBD2 (5 bases). The CDR3 consists of 11 residues. The V gene's germline CDR1 is SEHNR and CDR2 FQNEAQ (reference sequence). Between the trimmed V and J ends, which lost 2 bases and 10 bases, there was a span of 6 bases. Here the CDR3 DNA reads TGTGCCAGCAGCTTAAGCGGCGAGCAGTTCTTC. Encoded protein: CASSLSGEQFF.

The V call is TRBV5-4, the J call TRBJ2-3, with TRBD1 matching 10 bases. There are 14 residues in the CDR3. V dropped 4 bases and J dropped 3; count of bases not matched to a gene: 2. Germline loops: CDR1 SGHNT, CDR2 YYREEE (reference sequence). CDR3 nucleotide sequence: TGTGCCAGCAGCGGGACAGGGGAAACAGATACGCAGTATTTT. The encoded protein is CASSGTGETDTQYF.

This chain links TRBV19 with TRBJ1-1; D remains ambiguous. Germline lookup yields CDR1 LNHDA and CDR2 SQIVND (reference sequence). This CDR3 spans 11 amino acids. The V end was cut by 8 bases, the J end by 4 bases, with 8 bases between. CDR3 protein: CASLSGTEAFF. The CDR3 nucleotides read TGTGCCAGTCTGAGCGGCACTGAAGCTTTCTTT.